This T cell receptor beta chain derives from a study of T cells after yellow fever vaccination. This clonotype was seen a few times. One entry per CDR3 protein, called by TCRdb with MiXCR from the 5' RACE reads. The table has hundreds of thousands of distinct CDR3 sequences, around 12% seen once. The V end was cut by 1 base, the J end by 4 bases, with 13 bases between. Per germline, CDR1 LGHNA and CDR2 YSLEER. The CDR3 consists of 15 residues. This sample comprised PBMCs, obtained on the day of the yellow fever booster vaccination. The source of this sequence is a man younger than 40 who received the YFV17D yellow fever vaccine. The V call is TRBV4-3, the J call TRBJ1-2, with D maybe TRBD1 (5 bases). The CDR3 DNA follows: TGCGCCAGCAGCCAAGCTTTGAGGGACGGCTATGGCTACACCTTC. This translates into CASSQALRDGYGYTF.